The following is a TCR beta chain sequence with its context. Its specificity is not known. Isolating PBMCs gave at least 6 million of these cells per sample. Samples each yielded at least 5 micrograms of total RNA. The data originate from a study of blood T cells in healthy people across ages. Study findings and constraints: Unknown CMV status may confound age-related changes in expanded clones. Observed TCR beta diversity showed a strong correlation with the percentage of naive T cells as measured by flow cytometry.

The germline gives CDR1 LNHNV, CDR2 YYDKDF (reference sequence). Trimming left V 1 base short and J 9 bases short, with 13 bases between. This CDR3 has 14 amino acids. Primed by a sample-barcoded 5' primer and a J-beta primer mix, a second PCR proceeded for about 6 to 12 cycles. TCRdb reanalysed the 5' RACE reads using MiXCR and keeps one entry per CDR3 protein. The sample includes about 1.5 million distinct CDR3 sequences, less than 45% seen only once; the top ten take approximately 4%. This TCR was sampled from a woman younger than 35 in good health. Sequencing used blood. The J gene is TRBJ2-4, the V gene TRBV15, with D hard to call. Written as DNA, the CDR3 is TGTGCCACCAGCAGAGGTGCGTCTTCAGTCATTCAGTACTTC. Its translation: CATSRGASSVIQYF.